The next 3 T cell receptor beta chains were all read from a single sample in a study of radiotherapy plus CTLA-4 blockade in lung cancer. Sequencing was performed with immunoSEQ multiplex PCR; in TCRdb, only in-frame clones are kept and a portion is missing. The table records about 28,000 clones, about 80% of them present only once. This material consisted of peripheral blood, taken from a patient treated with radiotherapy plus ipilimumab. The receptor source for this set is a human donor with non-small cell lung cancer that progressed on radiotherapy plus ipilimumab.

The chain combines TRBV10-3 with TRBJ1-5; a weak D match, TRBD1 (5 bases). Germline V gives CDR1 ENHRY, CDR2 SYGVKD. V lost 2 bases and J 6 bases, leaving 11 bases between the germline ends. This CDR3 is 14 amino acids long. The DNA for the CDR3 is TGTGCCATCAGTGAGGGGGCCTGGGGTCAGCCCCAGCATTTT. Protein: CAISEGAWGQPQHF.

The chain couples TRBV5-1 to TRBJ2-7; a weak D match, TRBD1 (5 bases). Germline V lookup: CDR1 SGHRS, CDR2 YFSETQ. The CDR3 length is 16 residues. V lost 2 bases to trimming and J lost 6 bases, with 21 bases between them. The CDR3 DNA follows: TGCGCCAGCAGCTTCCCAGGGTATGACCGACCGGGCGAGCAGTACTTC. Encoded protein: CASSFPGYDRPGEQYF. Looking up the rest from reference TRBV5-1 and TRBJ2-7 gives the full variable domain: KAGVTQTPRYLIKTRGQQVTLSCSPISGHRSVSWYQQTPGQGLQFLFEYFSETQRNKGNFPGRFSGRQFSNSRSEMNVSTLELGDSALYLCASSFPGYDRPGEQYFGPGTRLTVT.

V and J are TRBV9 and TRBJ1-3, with unresolved D. The CDR3 covers 16 residues. V was clipped by 4 bases and J by 0 bases, with 14 bases between them. CDR1 and CDR2 from the germline V gene are SGDLS and YYNGEE. The CDR3 spells CASSPRSLISGNTIYF. In nucleotides, the CDR3 is TGTGCCAGCAGCCCGCGATCCCTAATCTCTGGAAACACCATATATTTT.